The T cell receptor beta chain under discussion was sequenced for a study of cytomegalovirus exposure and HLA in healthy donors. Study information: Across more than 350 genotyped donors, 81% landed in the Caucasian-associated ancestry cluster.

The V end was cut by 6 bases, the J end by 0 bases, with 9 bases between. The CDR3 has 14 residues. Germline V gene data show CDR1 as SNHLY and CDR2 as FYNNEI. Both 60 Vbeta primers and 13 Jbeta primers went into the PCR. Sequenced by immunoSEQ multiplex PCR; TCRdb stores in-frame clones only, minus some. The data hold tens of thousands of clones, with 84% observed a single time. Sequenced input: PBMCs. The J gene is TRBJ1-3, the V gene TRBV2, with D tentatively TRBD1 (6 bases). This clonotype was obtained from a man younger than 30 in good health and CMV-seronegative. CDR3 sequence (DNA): TGTGCCAGCAGGAAGGACAGCTCTGGAAACACCATATATTTT. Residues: CASRKDSSGNTIYF.